Shown below are 30 T cell receptor beta chains from a single sample sequenced in a study of shared clonotypes between healthy human individuals. Here immunoSEQ multiplex PCR was the method, and the copy in TCRdb shows in-frame clones only, minus some. Of 1.5 million to 1.9 million clones listed, under 99% are singletons. The sample consisted of naive CD4+ T cells sorted from blood. Described subset: CD45RA+ positively selected. These receptors all stem from a man aged 25-45 years in good health.

The chain is built from TRBV7-9 and TRBJ2-3; D might be TRBD2 (6 bases). Trimming removed 1 base at V and 0 bases at J, with 11 bases between. The CDR3 runs 16 residues. CDR1 is SEHNR, CDR2 FQNEAQ, per germline (reference sequence). The CDR3 DNA reads TGTGCCAGCAGCTTAGTGGCGGGAAGGAGCACAGATACGCAGTATTTT. Translation: CASSLVAGRSTDTQYF.

The chain couples TRBV5-4 to TRBJ1-1; maybe TRBD1 (5 bases). Looked up from germline, CDR1 is SGHNT and CDR2 is YYREEE (reference sequence). The CDR3 has 15 amino acids. The V end lost 2 bases, the J end lost 3 bases, and 14 bases lay between the germline ends. The CDR3, as DNA: TGTGCCAGCAGCTTCCCGGACACACGGGACACTGAAGCTTTCTTT. Amino acid sequence: CASSFPDTRDTEAFF.

CDR3: CASSLRDSPVDEQFF. In nucleotides, the CDR3 is TGCGCCAGCAGCCTCCGGGACTCTCCCGTCGATGAGCAGTTCTTC. The chain joins TRBV4-1 to TRBJ2-1; D is possibly TRBD2 (6 bases). Germline V CDR1 and CDR2: MGHRA, YSYEKL. V was clipped by 4 bases and J by 8 bases, with 18 bases between them. The CDR3 contains 15 residues.

This sequence joins TRBV14 and TRBJ2-1, with TRBD2 identical over 7 bases. J was trimmed by 6 bases and V by 4 bases; bases with no gene match: 12. Germline CDR1 and CDR2: SGHDN and FVKESK. This CDR3 region has 16 residues. Here the CDR3 DNA reads TGTGCCAGCAGCCGGCTGGGGAGCGGGGACCCCAATGAGCAGTTCTTC. Amino acid sequence: CASSRLGSGDPNEQFF.

The V gene is TRBV6-4, the J gene TRBJ1-1; 8 nucleotides line up with TRBD1. V was clipped by 0 bases and J by 4 bases; unmatched bases: 7. This CDR3 contains 16 residues. Germline V gene data show CDR1 as MRHNA and CDR2 as SNTAGT. CDR3: CASSDSIDRGVTEAFF. CDR3 DNA: TGTGCCAGCAGTGACTCGATTGACAGGGGAGTCACTGAAGCTTTCTTT.

The chain employs TRBV18 and TRBJ2-6, with 7 bases matching TRBD2. J lost 0 bases, V lost 2 bases, and 4 bases had no gene match. The CDR3 covers 17 residues. Germline V CDR1 and CDR2: KGHSH, LQKENI. CDR3 residues: CASSPSGGNSGANVLTF. DNA of the CDR3: TGTGCCAGCTCACCATCGGGGGGTAACTCTGGGGCCAACGTCCTGACTTTC.

The chain recombines TRBV10-1 with TRBJ2-5; D not resolved. This CDR3 region has 12 residues. Trimming left V 3 bases short and J 0 bases short, with 2 bases between. CDR1 WNHNN and CDR2 SYGVQD come from the germline V gene (reference sequence). In DNA, the CDR3 is TGCGCCAGCAGTGATAACCAAGAGACCCAGTACTTC. As protein: CASSDNQETQYF.

This clone was counted once. The chain carries TRBV18 and TRBJ2-7; 11 bases fit TRBD2. The CDR3 is 17 amino acids. Germline loops: CDR1 KGHSH, CDR2 LQKENI. J lost 3 bases, V lost 1 base, and 8 bases had no gene match. CDR3 in DNA: TGTGCCAGCTCACCACGCCCACTAGCGGGAGTGGGCTACGAGCAGTACTTC. It specifies CASSPRPLAGVGYEQYF.

J is TRBJ2-2 and V is TRBV7-6; no firm D call. The V gene lost 6 bases and the J gene lost 4 bases, with 15 bases spanning the gap. Germline CDR1 reads SGHVS; CDR2 reads FNYEAQ. This CDR3 has 15 amino acids. CDR3 nucleotides: TGTGCCAGCAGAAAACCCTCTATGGGCACCGGGGAGCTGTTTTTT. Amino acid sequence: CASRKPSMGTGELFF. The full variable domain, completed using reference TRBV7-6 and TRBJ2-2, is GAGVSQSPRYKVTKRGQDVALRCDPISGHVSLYWYRQALGQGPEFLTYFNYEAQQDKSGLPNDRFSAERPEGSISTLTIQRTEQRDSAMYRCASRKPSMGTGELFFGEGSRLTVL.

The chain links TRBV4-3 to TRBJ2-5; D may be TRBD1 or TRBD2 (5 bases each). From germline, CDR1 is LGHNA and CDR2 YSLEER. The germline V and J ends were trimmed by 3 bases and 2 bases, with 13 bases remaining between them. This CDR3 is 15 amino acids long. This CDR3 is CASSHIGTRQETQYF. CDR3 sequence (DNA): TGCGCCAGCAGCCACATTGGGACGAGGCAAGAGACCCAGTACTTC.

This chain uses TRBV18 with TRBJ2-1; tentatively, D is TRBD1 or TRBD2 (6 bases each). Germline V lookup: CDR1 KGHSH, CDR2 LQKENI. V was clipped by 2 bases and J by 4 bases, with 12 bases between them. The CDR3 extends over 15 amino acids. The CDR3: CASSPVGGGYNEQFF. The CDR3 DNA reads TGTGCCAGCTCACCAGTAGGAGGGGGGTACAATGAGCAGTTCTTC.

The sample holds one count of this clone. The rearrangement links TRBV10-3 to TRBJ2-5; tentative D call: TRBD1 (6 bases). The V gene lost 5 bases and the J gene lost 4 bases, with 11 bases spanning the gap. The germline gives CDR1 ENHRY, CDR2 SYGVKD. The CDR3 runs to 13 residues. CDR3 region: CAISRSGVETQYF. CDR3 coding DNA: TGTGCCATCAGTCGGTCAGGGGTAGAGACCCAGTACTTC.

The genes are TRBV27 and TRBJ2-1; TRBD2 aligns across 7 bases. The germline V gene encodes CDR1 MNHEY and CDR2 SMNVEV (reference sequence). The CDR3 runs 16 residues. With V trimmed by 1 base and J by 9 bases, 12 bases remained unmatched. The CDR3 protein is CASSLLAAGAFGEQFF. The DNA for the CDR3 is TGTGCCAGCAGTTTATTGGCGGCGGGAGCCTTTGGTGAGCAGTTCTTC.

About this clone itself: This same CDR3 is encoded by further DNA sequences in the sample. The gene calls are TRBV28 and TRBJ2-5; no definite D call. Trimming shortened V by 2 bases and J by 4 bases, and 5 bases separated the two germline ends. The V gene's germline CDR1 is MDHEN and CDR2 SYDVKM. There are 12 residues in the CDR3. The CDR3 here is CASSLSGETQYF. The CDR3 coding sequence is TGTGCCAGCAGTTTAAGTGGAGAGACCCAGTACTTC.

CDR3 nucleotides: TGTGCCAGCAGCTTAGGACTAGCGGGAGAGGGCGAGCAGTACTTC. Encoded protein: CASSLGLAGEGEQYF. V usage is TRBV7-6 and J usage is TRBJ2-7, with 12 positions matching TRBD2. Losses at the gene ends were 1 base for V and 6 bases for J; bases not matched to a gene: 4. This CDR3 is 15 amino acids long. In germline, CDR1 is SGHVS, CDR2 FNYEAQ.

The V gene is TRBV9, the J gene TRBJ2-3; no clear D. The CDR3 consists of 16 residues. Germline V lookup: CDR1 SGDLS, CDR2 YYNGEE. Trimming pared 0 bases from V and 4 bases from J, leaving 15 bases between. The DNA for the CDR3 is TGTGCCAGCAGCGTAGGGGATAGACCTTCCCCAGATACGCAGTATTTT. Protein product: CASSVGDRPSPDTQYF.

V is TRBV4-1 and J is TRBJ2-1, with D possibly being TRBD1 or TRBD2 (5 bases each). From germline, CDR1 is MGHRA and CDR2 YSYEKL. The CDR3 spans 14 residues. The V gene lost 4 bases and the J gene lost 4 bases, with 11 bases spanning the gap. CDR3 DNA: TGCGCCAGCAGCCCTTTGGGGGAGTACAATGAGCAGTTCTTC. This encodes CASSPLGEYNEQFF.

The chain has TRBV6-1 and TRBJ1-1; 7 bases are shared with TRBD1. With V trimmed by 8 bases and J by 0 bases, 6 bases remained unmatched. The CDR3 is 14 residues long. The germline gives CDR1 MNHNS, CDR2 SASEGT. The CDR3 sequence is CASRTGPMNTEAFF. DNA for the CDR3: TGTGCCAGCCGGACAGGTCCCATGAACACTGAAGCTTTCTTT.

The CDR3 coding sequence is TGTGCCAGCAGTAACCGTCTAACGAAATTCTACGAGCAGTACTTC. This encodes CASSNRLTKFYEQYF. The J gene is TRBJ2-7, the V gene TRBV27, with D uncertain. The V gene lost 5 bases and the J gene lost 3 bases, with 17 bases spanning the gap. The CDR3 loop spans 15 amino acids. CDR1 and CDR2 (germline): MNHEY, SMNVEV (reference sequence).

The chain joins TRBV7-2 to TRBJ2-7, with D possibly being TRBD1 (6 bases). This CDR3 contains 16 residues. V was shortened by 6 bases and J by 2 bases, with 20 bases between the two germline ends. CDR1 and CDR2 from the germline V gene are SGHTA and FQGNSA. This CDR3 reads CASRPLFGTSPYEQYF. In DNA, the CDR3 is TGTGCCAGCAGGCCACTGTTCGGGACAAGTCCCTACGAGCAGTACTTC.

The chain recombines TRBV9 with TRBJ1-2, with TRBD1 identical over 7 bases. V lost 2 bases and J lost 5; bases outside the gene matches: 9. The CDR3 has 15 amino acids. CDR1 is SGDLS and CDR2 is YYNGEE in the germline V gene. The CDR3 here is CASSVGVGTDYGYTF. Written as DNA, the CDR3 is TGTGCCAGCAGCGTCGGCGTTGGGACAGATTATGGCTACACCTTC.

The J gene is TRBJ2-1, the V gene TRBV4-2; D unclear. Between the trimmed V and J ends, which lost 3 bases and 2 bases, there was a span of 8 bases. CDR1 and CDR2 (germline): LGHNA, YNFKEQ. This CDR3 is built from 14 residues. The CDR3 DNA follows: TGTGCCAGCAGCCAGCGTGTGACCTACAATGAGCAGTTCTTC. It is translated as CASSQRVTYNEQFF.

A single count supports this clone. This chain links TRBV29-1 with TRBJ2-2; no clear D gene. This CDR3 region has 13 residues. V lost 4 bases and J 3 bases, leaving 9 bases between the germline ends. Germline CDR1 and CDR2: SQVTM and ANQGSEA. This chain's CDR3 is CSVALLDTGELFF. The CDR3 DNA follows: TGCAGCGTTGCTCTTCTGGACACCGGGGAGCTGTTTTTT.

Only one count was recorded for this clone. This chain uses TRBV7-9 with TRBJ2-1; 7 positions agree with TRBD1. Looked up from germline, CDR1 is SEHNR and CDR2 is FQNEAQ (reference sequence). The junction had 3 bases not matched to a gene; V was cut back by 4 bases and J by 3 bases. The CDR3 runs 14 residues. The CDR3 DNA follows: TGTGCCAGCAGCTCCAGACAGGGCTACAATGAGCAGTTCTTC. Protein: CASSSRQGYNEQFF.

This sequence joins TRBV5-4 and TRBJ1-1, with D possibly being TRBD1 (5 bases). Deletions cut 4 bases from V and 8 bases from J, with 12 bases between. The CDR3 has 12 amino acids. Germline CDR1 reads SGHNT; CDR2 reads YYREEE (reference sequence). CDR3 in amino acids: CASSGRGGEAFF. In nucleotides, the CDR3 is TGTGCCAGCAGCGGGCGGGGGGGAGAAGCTTTCTTT.

This clone was recorded once. The chain joins TRBV6-1 to TRBJ1-1; the D gene is possibly TRBD1 (5 bases). CDR3 length equals 17 residues. The ends were cut back, 4 bases at V and 0 bases at J, with 18 bases in the middle. Germline-derived CDR1 and CDR2 are MNHNS and SASEGT. Here the CDR3 reads CASSGRNTTAMNTEAFF. CDR3 DNA: TGTGCCAGCAGTGGCAGGAATACGACAGCAATGAACACTGAAGCTTTCTTT.

This sequence joins TRBV19 and TRBJ2-2, with a weak D call TRBD2 (6 bases). Trimming shortened V by 4 bases and J by 4 bases, and 19 bases separated the two germline ends. Germline values: CDR1 LNHDA, CDR2 SQIVND (reference sequence). CDR3 length: 17 amino acids. For the CDR3, the DNA is TGTGCCAGTAGTAAGGCTCTAGCGAGAGGTGGCACCGGGGAGCTGTTTTTT. Amino acids: CASSKALARGGTGELFF.

With respect to this clone: The sample holds other DNA sequences that translate to the same CDR3. This chain connects TRBV28 to TRBJ2-7, with 11 bases aligning to TRBD2. CDR3 length equals 15 residues. Germline trimming cut 4 bases from V and 4 bases from J; bases unmatched to any gene: 6. CDR1 is MDHEN and CDR2 is SYDVKM in the germline V gene. The CDR3 nucleotides read TGTGCCAGCAGTTCAGGGGCTAGCGGGAGGTACGAGCAGTACTTC. It is translated as CASSSGASGRYEQYF.

V is TRBV7-9 and J is TRBJ2-1; 9 bases match TRBD1. CDR1 is SEHNR and CDR2 is FQNEAQ in the germline V gene (reference sequence). This CDR3 region has 15 residues. V lost 5 bases and J lost 9; bases outside the gene matches: 11. CDR3 coding DNA: TGTGCCAGCAGCCCCAGGGACAGGGATATGATTGAGCAGTTCTTC. Translated: CASSPRDRDMIEQFF.

The chain recombines TRBV29-1 with TRBJ2-1; D is tentatively TRBD1 or TRBD2 (5 bases each). Looked up from germline, CDR1 is SQVTM and CDR2 is ANQGSEA. Trimming shortened V by 2 bases and J by 1 base, and 15 bases separated the two germline ends. The CDR3 extends over 16 amino acids. The CDR3 here is CSVEWGKGASYNEQFF. The CDR3 coding sequence is TGCAGCGTTGAATGGGGGAAGGGAGCGTCCTACAATGAGCAGTTCTTC.